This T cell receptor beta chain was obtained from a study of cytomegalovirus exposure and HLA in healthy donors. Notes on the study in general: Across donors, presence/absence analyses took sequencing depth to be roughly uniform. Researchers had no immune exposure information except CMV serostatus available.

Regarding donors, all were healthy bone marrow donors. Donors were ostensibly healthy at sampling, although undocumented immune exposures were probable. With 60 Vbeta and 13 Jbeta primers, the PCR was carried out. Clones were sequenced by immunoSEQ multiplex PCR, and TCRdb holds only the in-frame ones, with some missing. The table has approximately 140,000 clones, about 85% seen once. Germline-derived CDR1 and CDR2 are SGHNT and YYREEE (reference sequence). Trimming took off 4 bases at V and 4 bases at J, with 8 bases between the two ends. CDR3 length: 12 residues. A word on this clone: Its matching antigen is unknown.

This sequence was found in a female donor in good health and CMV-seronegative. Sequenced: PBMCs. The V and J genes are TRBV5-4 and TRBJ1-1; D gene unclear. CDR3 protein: CASSREVTEAFF. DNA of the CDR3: TGTGCCAGCAGCCGGGAGGTCACTGAAGCTTTCTTT.